Listed below are T cell receptor beta chains from one sample, sequenced in a study of T cell responses to AZD1222 COVID-19 vaccine. Clones were read by immunoSEQ multiplex PCR, and TCRdb kept only the in-frame ones, dropping some. The data show 120,000 or so clones, roughly 90% seen once. Specimen: peripheral blood, collected on day 0 of MenACWY control vaccination. The receptors come from an adult in good health. CDR3s include the opening cysteine and the closing phenylalanine or tryptophan. D genes are given only for firm matches. Clone size, where shown, is once, few, many, or a class for clones that have expanded.

cdr3_aa: CASSLGSTLNTEAFF; cdr3_nt: TGTGCCAGCAGTCTAGGGAGCACCTTGAACACTGAAGCTTTCTTT; j_call: TRBJ1-1; d_call: -; clone_size: -; v_call: TRBV27
cdr3_aa: CSALALGWDSTGEEQFF; cdr3_nt: TGCAGCGCGCTAGCTTTGGGCTGGGATTCTACAGGGGAGGAGCAGTTCTTC; j_call: TRBJ2-1; d_call: TRBD1; clone_size: -; v_call: TRBV29-1
cdr3_aa: CSAREDNQAFF; cdr3_nt: TGCAGTGCTAGGGAAGACAACCAAGCTTTCTTT; j_call: TRBJ1-1; d_call: -; clone_size: -; v_call: TRBV20-1
cdr3_aa: CASSIRDRGLLNEQFF; cdr3_nt: TGTGCCAGCAGCATACGGGACAGGGGTCTTCTCAATGAGCAGTTCTTC; j_call: TRBJ2-1; d_call: TRBD1; clone_size: -; v_call: TRBV13
cdr3_aa: CASIMRTGGYTEAFF; cdr3_nt: TGTGCCAGCATCATGAGAACAGGGGGATATACTGAAGCTTTCTTT; j_call: TRBJ1-1; d_call: TRBD1; clone_size: once; v_call: TRBV11-3
cdr3_aa: CASSLGQDNEQFF; cdr3_nt: TGTGCCAGCAGCTTAGGCCAGGACAATGAGCAGTTCTTC; j_call: TRBJ2-1; d_call: -; clone_size: -; v_call: TRBV7-9
cdr3_aa: CASSTNRWGENATYEQYF; cdr3_nt: TGTGCCAGCAGCACAAACAGGTGGGGGGAGAATGCGACCTACGAGCAGTACTTC; j_call: TRBJ2-7; d_call: -; clone_size: -; v_call: TRBV11-3
cdr3_aa: CASSLRVDRGGGYTF; cdr3_nt: TGTGCCAGCAGCTTAAGGGTGGACAGGGGAGGCGGCTACACCTTC; j_call: TRBJ1-2; d_call: TRBD1; clone_size: once; v_call: TRBV7-2
cdr3_aa: CASSPGNKETQYF; cdr3_nt: TGTGCCAGCTCACCAGGGAATAAAGAGACCCAGTACTTC; j_call: TRBJ2-5; d_call: -; clone_size: -; v_call: TRBV18
cdr3_aa: CASSALPTGGNEKLFF; cdr3_nt: TGTGCCAGCAGCGCCTTACCGACAGGGGGAAATGAAAAACTGTTTTTT; j_call: TRBJ1-4; d_call: TRBD1; clone_size: -; v_call: TRBV9
cdr3_aa: CASSIRGQISGANVLTF; cdr3_nt: TGTGCCAGTAGTATCCGGGGACAAATCTCTGGGGCCAACGTCCTGACTTTC; j_call: TRBJ2-6; d_call: -; clone_size: -; v_call: TRBV19
cdr3_aa: CASSLGDTPAYEQYF; cdr3_nt: TGTGCCAGCAGCTTGGGGGACACGCCGGCCTACGAGCAGTACTTC; j_call: TRBJ2-7; d_call: -; clone_size: -; v_call: TRBV11-1
cdr3_aa: CAWMGQGRSGYTF; cdr3_nt: TGTGCCTGGATGGGACAGGGAAGGTCTGGCTACACCTTC; j_call: TRBJ1-2; d_call: TRBD1; clone_size: -; v_call: TRBV30
cdr3_aa: CASSQQGNAKNIQYF; cdr3_nt: TGTGCCAGCAGTCAACAGGGAAACGCCAAAAACATTCAGTACTTC; j_call: TRBJ2-4; d_call: -; clone_size: -; v_call: TRBV6-5
cdr3_aa: CASSYPADRLNTEAFF; cdr3_nt: TGTGCCAGCAGTTACCCCGCGGACAGGTTGAACACTGAAGCTTTCTTT; j_call: TRBJ1-1; d_call: TRBD1; clone_size: once; v_call: TRBV6-6
cdr3_aa: CASSSRGMQVYGYTF; cdr3_nt: TGTGCCAGCAGCTCCAGAGGGATGCAAGTCTATGGCTACACCTTC; j_call: TRBJ1-2; d_call: -; clone_size: -; v_call: TRBV5-5
cdr3_aa: CASRDRQWEKLFF; cdr3_nt: TGTGCCAGCAGGGACCGACAGTGGGAAAAACTGTTTTTT; j_call: TRBJ1-4; d_call: -; clone_size: -; v_call: TRBV6-5
cdr3_aa: CASSSFGGTQETQYF; cdr3_nt: TGTGCCAGCAGCTCCTTTGGGGGAACGCAAGAGACCCAGTACTTC; j_call: TRBJ2-5; d_call: -; clone_size: -; v_call: TRBV11-3
cdr3_aa: CASSEVAAYQPQHF; cdr3_nt: TGTGCCAGCAGTGAAGTTGCGGCTTATCAGCCCCAGCATTTT; j_call: TRBJ1-5; d_call: -; clone_size: -; v_call: TRBV2
cdr3_aa: CASSFSGRVDTEAFF; cdr3_nt: TGTGCCAGCAGCTTTTCGGGCAGGGTGGACACTGAAGCTTTCTTT; j_call: TRBJ1-1; d_call: -; clone_size: few; v_call: TRBV7-2
cdr3_aa: CASSQGRGAGYGYTF; cdr3_nt: TGTGCCAGCAGCCAAGGCAGGGGCGCGGGCTATGGCTACACCTTC; j_call: TRBJ1-2; d_call: -; clone_size: -; v_call: TRBV3-1/TRBV3-2
cdr3_aa: CSVARQAGNTEAFF; cdr3_nt: TGCAGCGTCGCAAGACAGGCGGGGAACACTGAAGCTTTCTTT; j_call: TRBJ1-1; d_call: -; clone_size: -; v_call: TRBV29-1
cdr3_aa: CASSDSADNQPQHF; cdr3_nt: TGTGCCAGCAGTGACTCGGCAGACAATCAGCCCCAGCATTTT; j_call: TRBJ1-5; d_call: -; clone_size: -; v_call: TRBV6-5
cdr3_aa: CAGGSGSRADTQYF; cdr3_nt: TGTGCCGGCGGGAGCGGGAGTCGGGCAGATACGCAGTATTTT; j_call: TRBJ2-3; d_call: TRBD2; clone_size: -; v_call: TRBV2
cdr3_aa: CASSYRENYGYTF; cdr3_nt: TGTGCCAGCAGTTATCGGGAGAACTATGGCTACACCTTC; j_call: TRBJ1-2; d_call: -; clone_size: -; v_call: TRBV6-5
cdr3_aa: CASNTRGTANQPQHF; cdr3_nt: TGTGCCAGCAATACAAGGGGGACGGCGAATCAGCCCCAGCATTTT; j_call: TRBJ1-5; d_call: -; clone_size: -; v_call: TRBV2
cdr3_aa: CASSPTGTADTEAFF; cdr3_nt: TGTGCCAGCAGCCCGACCGGGACAGCGGATACTGAAGCTTTCTTT; j_call: TRBJ1-1; d_call: TRBD1; clone_size: -; v_call: TRBV7-9
cdr3_aa: CATSFLAGYAYEQYF; cdr3_nt: TGTGCCACCAGTTTCCTAGCGGGATATGCCTACGAGCAGTACTTC; j_call: TRBJ2-7; d_call: TRBD2; clone_size: -; v_call: TRBV24-1
cdr3_aa: CASSLDRTGAYGYTF; cdr3_nt: TGTGCCAGCAGCTTAGATCGGACAGGGGCCTATGGCTACACCTTC; j_call: TRBJ1-2; d_call: TRBD1; clone_size: -; v_call: TRBV13
cdr3_aa: CATSDVENIQYF; cdr3_nt: TGTGCCACCAGTGACGTAGAAAACATTCAGTACTTC; j_call: TRBJ2-4; d_call: -; clone_size: -; v_call: TRBV24-1
cdr3_aa: CASKQARYNEQFF; cdr3_nt: TGTGCCAGCAAACAGGCCCGCTACAATGAGCAGTTCTTC; j_call: TRBJ2-1; d_call: -; clone_size: -; v_call: TRBV27
cdr3_aa: CASSESSGANVLTF; cdr3_nt: TGTGCCAGCAGTGAGAGCTCTGGGGCCAACGTCCTGACTTTC; j_call: TRBJ2-6; d_call: -; clone_size: -; v_call: TRBV6-4
cdr3_aa: CASSVAAQGYEQYF; cdr3_nt: TGTGCCAGCAGCGTAGCGGCACAGGGTTACGAGCAGTACTTC; j_call: TRBJ2-7; d_call: -; clone_size: -; v_call: TRBV9
cdr3_aa: CASSQHDRGREAFF; cdr3_nt: TGCGCCAGCAGCCAGCATGACAGGGGGCGGGAAGCTTTCTTT; j_call: TRBJ1-1; d_call: TRBD1; clone_size: once; v_call: TRBV5-1
cdr3_aa: CASSEMGNTGELFF; cdr3_nt: TGTGCCAGCAGTGAGATGGGGAACACCGGGGAGCTGTTTTTT; j_call: TRBJ2-2; d_call: -; clone_size: -; v_call: TRBV2
cdr3_aa: CSVHLQGFAGGSYEQYF; cdr3_nt: TGCAGCGTTCACCTACAGGGATTTGCGGGAGGGTCCTACGAGCAGTACTTC; j_call: TRBJ2-7; d_call: TRBD2; clone_size: -; v_call: TRBV29-1
cdr3_aa: CASSPIDGYTF; cdr3_nt: TGTGCCAGCAGTCCGATAGATGGCTACACCTTC; j_call: TRBJ1-2; d_call: -; clone_size: -; v_call: TRBV2
cdr3_aa: CASSFSPNPSYEQYF; cdr3_nt: TGTGCCAGCAGCTTCTCTCCGAACCCCTCCTACGAGCAGTACTTC; j_call: TRBJ2-7; d_call: -; clone_size: -; v_call: TRBV11-1
cdr3_aa: CATRRGGSTDTQYF; cdr3_nt: TGTGCCACCCGCCGGGGCGGGAGCACAGATACGCAGTATTTT; j_call: TRBJ2-3; d_call: -; clone_size: -; v_call: TRBV13
cdr3_aa: CASSLVAGEGNYGYTF; cdr3_nt: TGCGCCAGCAGCTTGGTCGCGGGGGAGGGAAACTATGGCTACACCTTC; j_call: TRBJ1-2; d_call: -; clone_size: -; v_call: TRBV5-1
cdr3_aa: CAISADRGNSPLHF; cdr3_nt: TGTGCCATCAGTGCGGACAGGGGAAATTCACCCCTCCACTTT; j_call: TRBJ1-6; d_call: TRBD1; clone_size: -; v_call: TRBV10-3
cdr3_aa: CASSPLFRGTITGELFF; cdr3_nt: TGTGCCAGCAGCCCCCTTTTTAGGGGGACCATCACCGGGGAGCTGTTTTTT; j_call: TRBJ2-2; d_call: -; clone_size: few; v_call: TRBV7-8
cdr3_aa: CASSFEGTEAFF; cdr3_nt: TGTGCCAGCAGCTTTGAGGGGACTGAAGCTTTCTTT; j_call: TRBJ1-1; d_call: -; clone_size: -; v_call: TRBV11-3
cdr3_aa: CAWKEGKNTEAFF; cdr3_nt: TGTGCCTGGAAGGAGGGGAAGAACACTGAAGCTTTCTTT; j_call: TRBJ1-1; d_call: -; clone_size: -; v_call: TRBV30
cdr3_aa: CASSLLAGTAEGEQFF; cdr3_nt: TGTGCCAGCAGCTTGCTGGCGGGGACAGCTGAGGGTGAGCAGTTCTTC; j_call: TRBJ2-1; d_call: -; clone_size: -; v_call: TRBV11-1